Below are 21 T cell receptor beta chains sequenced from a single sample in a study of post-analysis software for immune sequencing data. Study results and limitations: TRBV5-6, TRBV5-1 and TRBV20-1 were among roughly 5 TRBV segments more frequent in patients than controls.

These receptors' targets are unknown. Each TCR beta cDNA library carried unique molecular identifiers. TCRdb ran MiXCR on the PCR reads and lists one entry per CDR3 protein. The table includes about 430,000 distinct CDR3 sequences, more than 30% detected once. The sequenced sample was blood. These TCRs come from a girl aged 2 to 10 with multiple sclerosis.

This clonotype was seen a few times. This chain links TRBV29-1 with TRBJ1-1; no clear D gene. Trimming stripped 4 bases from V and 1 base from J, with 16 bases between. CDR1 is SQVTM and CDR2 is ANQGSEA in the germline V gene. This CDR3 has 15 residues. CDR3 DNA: TGCAGCGTTGTAAGGACCCCCTATTCGAACACTGAAGCTTTCTTT. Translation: CSVVRTPYSNTEAFF.

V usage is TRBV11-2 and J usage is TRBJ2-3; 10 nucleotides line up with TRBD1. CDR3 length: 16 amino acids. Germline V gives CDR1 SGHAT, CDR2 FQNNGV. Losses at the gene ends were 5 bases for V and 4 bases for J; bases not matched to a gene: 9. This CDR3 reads CASSQVPGQGSDTQYF. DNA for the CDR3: TGTGCCAGCAGCCAAGTCCCGGGACAGGGGTCAGATACGCAGTATTTT.

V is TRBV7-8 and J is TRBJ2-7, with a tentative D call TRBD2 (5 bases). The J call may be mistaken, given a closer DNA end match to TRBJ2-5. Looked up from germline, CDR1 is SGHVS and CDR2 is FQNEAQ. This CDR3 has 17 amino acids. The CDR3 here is CASSPRVLTPGRETQYF. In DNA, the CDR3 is TGTGCCAGCAGCCCGAGGGTTCTAACTCCCGGGCGAGAGACCCAGTACTTC.

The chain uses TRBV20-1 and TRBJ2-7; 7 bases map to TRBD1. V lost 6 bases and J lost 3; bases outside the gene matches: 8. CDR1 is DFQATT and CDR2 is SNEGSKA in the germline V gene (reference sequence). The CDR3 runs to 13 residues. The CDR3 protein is CSANTGQNYEQYF. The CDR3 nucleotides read TGCAGTGCCAATACGGGACAGAACTACGAGCAGTACTTC.

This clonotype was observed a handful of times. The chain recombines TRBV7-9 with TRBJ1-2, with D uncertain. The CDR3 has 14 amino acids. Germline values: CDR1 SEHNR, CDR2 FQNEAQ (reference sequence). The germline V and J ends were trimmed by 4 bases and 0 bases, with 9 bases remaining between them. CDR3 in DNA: TGTGCCAGCAGCTCGACGGAAGCTAACTATGGCTACACCTTC. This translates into CASSSTEANYGYTF.

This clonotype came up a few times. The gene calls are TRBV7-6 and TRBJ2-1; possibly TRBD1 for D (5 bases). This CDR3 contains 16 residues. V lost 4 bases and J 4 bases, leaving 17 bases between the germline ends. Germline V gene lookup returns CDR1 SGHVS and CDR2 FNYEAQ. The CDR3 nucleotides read TGTGCCAGCAGCTCCTCAACAGGTGCGACATACAATGAGCAGTTCTTC. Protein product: CASSSSTGATYNEQFF.

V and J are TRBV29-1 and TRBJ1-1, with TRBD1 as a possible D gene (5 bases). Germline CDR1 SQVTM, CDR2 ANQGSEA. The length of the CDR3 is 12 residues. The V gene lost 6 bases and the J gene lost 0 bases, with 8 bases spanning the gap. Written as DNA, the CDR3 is TGCAGCGTCTCACAGGTGAACACTGAAGCTTTCTTT. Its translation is CSVSQVNTEAFF.

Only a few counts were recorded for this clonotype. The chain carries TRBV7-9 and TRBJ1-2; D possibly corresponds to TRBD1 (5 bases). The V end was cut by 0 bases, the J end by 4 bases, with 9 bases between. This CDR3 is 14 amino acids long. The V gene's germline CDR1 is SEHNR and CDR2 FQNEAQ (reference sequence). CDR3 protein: CASSLATGAYGYTF. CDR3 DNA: TGTGCCAGCAGCTTAGCTACAGGAGCCTATGGCTACACCTTC.

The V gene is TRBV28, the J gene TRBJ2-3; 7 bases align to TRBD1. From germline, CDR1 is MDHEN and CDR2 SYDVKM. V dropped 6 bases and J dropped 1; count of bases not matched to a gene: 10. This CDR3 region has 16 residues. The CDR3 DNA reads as TGTGCCAGCAGCACCAACGACAGGGCCGGCACAGATACGCAGTATTTT. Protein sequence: CASSTNDRAGTDTQYF. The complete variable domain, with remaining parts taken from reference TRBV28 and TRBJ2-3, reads DVKVTQSSRYLVKRTGEKVFLECVQDMDHENMFWYRQDPGLGLRLIYFSYDVKMKEKGDIPEGYSVSREKKERFSLILESASTNQTSMYLCASSTNDRAGTDTQYFGPGTRLTVL.

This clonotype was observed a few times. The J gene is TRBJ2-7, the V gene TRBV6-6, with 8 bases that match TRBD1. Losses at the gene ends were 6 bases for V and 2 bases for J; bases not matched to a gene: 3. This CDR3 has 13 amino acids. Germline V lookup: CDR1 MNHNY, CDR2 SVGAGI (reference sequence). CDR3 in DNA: TGTGCCAGCAGGACAGGGGTAACCTACGAGCAGTACTTC. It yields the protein CASRTGVTYEQYF.

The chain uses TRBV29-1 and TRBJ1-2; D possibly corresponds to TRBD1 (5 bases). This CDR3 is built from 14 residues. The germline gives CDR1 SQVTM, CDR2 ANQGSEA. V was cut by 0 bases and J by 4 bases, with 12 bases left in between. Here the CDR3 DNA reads TGCAGCGTTGAAGACCCAGGGACTCTCTATGGCTACACCTTC. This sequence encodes CSVEDPGTLYGYTF.

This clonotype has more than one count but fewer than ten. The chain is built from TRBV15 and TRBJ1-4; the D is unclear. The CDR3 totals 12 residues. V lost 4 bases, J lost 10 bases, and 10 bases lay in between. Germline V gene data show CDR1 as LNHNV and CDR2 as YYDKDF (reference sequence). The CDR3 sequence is CATSTGVGKLFF. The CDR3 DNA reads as TGTGCCACCAGCACCGGAGTTGGAAAACTGTTTTTT.

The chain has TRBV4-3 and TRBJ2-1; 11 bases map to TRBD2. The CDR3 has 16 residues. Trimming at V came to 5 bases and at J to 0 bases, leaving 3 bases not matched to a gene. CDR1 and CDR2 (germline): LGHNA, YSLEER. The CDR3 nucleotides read TGCGCCAGCAGCGAACTAGCGGGAGTCTCCTACAATGAGCAGTTCTTC. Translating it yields CASSELAGVSYNEQFF.

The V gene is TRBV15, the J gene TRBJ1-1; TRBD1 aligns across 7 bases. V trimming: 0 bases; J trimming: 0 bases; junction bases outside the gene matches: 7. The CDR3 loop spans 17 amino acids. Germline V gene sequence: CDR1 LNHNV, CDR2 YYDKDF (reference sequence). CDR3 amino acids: CATSREGTASMNTEAFF. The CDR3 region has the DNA TGTGCCACCAGCAGAGAAGGGACAGCTAGCATGAACACTGAAGCTTTCTTT.

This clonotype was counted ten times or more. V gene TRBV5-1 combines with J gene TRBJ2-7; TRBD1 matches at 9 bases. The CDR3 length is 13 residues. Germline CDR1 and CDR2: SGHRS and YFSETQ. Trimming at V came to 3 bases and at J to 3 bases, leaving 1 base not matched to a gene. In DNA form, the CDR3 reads TGCGCCAGCAGCTGGGACAGGGTCTACGAGCAGTACTTC. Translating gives CASSWDRVYEQYF.

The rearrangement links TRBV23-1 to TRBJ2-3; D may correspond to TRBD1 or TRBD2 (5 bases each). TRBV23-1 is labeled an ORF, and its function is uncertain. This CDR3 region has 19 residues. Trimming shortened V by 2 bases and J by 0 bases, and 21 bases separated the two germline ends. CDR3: CASSQLGTSAFLSTDTQYF. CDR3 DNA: TGCGCCAGCAGTCAACTTGGGACCTCTGCCTTCTTGAGCACAGATACGCAGTATTTT.

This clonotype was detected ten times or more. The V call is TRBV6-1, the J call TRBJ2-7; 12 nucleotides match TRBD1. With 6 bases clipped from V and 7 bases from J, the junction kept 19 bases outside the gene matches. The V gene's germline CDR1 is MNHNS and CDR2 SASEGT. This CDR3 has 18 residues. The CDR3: CASSHGGTGGQLAGEQYF. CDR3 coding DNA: TGTGCCAGCAGCCACGGGGGGACAGGGGGCCAACTAGCAGGAGAGCAGTACTTC.

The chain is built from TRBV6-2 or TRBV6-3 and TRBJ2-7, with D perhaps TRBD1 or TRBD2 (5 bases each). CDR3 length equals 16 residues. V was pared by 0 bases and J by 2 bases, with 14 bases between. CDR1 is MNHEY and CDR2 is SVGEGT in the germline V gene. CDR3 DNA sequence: TGTGCCAGCAGTTACTCGAAAGGGGACCGACCCTACGAGCAGTACTTC. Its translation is CASSYSKGDRPYEQYF.

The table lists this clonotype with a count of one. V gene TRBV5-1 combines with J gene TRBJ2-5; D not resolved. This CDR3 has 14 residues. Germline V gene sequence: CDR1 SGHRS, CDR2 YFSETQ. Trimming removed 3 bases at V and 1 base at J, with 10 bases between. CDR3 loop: CASSWVASQETQYF. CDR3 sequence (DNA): TGCGCCAGCAGCTGGGTTGCCAGCCAAGAGACCCAGTACTTC.

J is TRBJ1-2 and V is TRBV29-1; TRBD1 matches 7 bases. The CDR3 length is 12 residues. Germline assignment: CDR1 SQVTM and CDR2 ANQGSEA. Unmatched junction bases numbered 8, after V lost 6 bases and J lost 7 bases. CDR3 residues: CSVLDRDGGYTF. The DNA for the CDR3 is TGCAGCGTCCTCGACAGGGATGGTGGCTACACCTTC.

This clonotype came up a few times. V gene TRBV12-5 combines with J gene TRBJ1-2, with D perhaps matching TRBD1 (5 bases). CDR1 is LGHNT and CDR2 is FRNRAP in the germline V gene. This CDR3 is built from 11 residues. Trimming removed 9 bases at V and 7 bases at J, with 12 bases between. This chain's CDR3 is CASSSGSGYTF. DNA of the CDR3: TGTGCTAGCTCCTCAGGGAGTGGCTACACCTTC.